This T cell receptor (beta chain) was sequenced during a study of T cell repertoires in cytomegalovirus infection. Overall study: The authors relied on CMV epitopes, both recently identified HLA-C-restricted and well-studied HLA-B-restricted. Indications came from public TCR beta signatures; they pointed to CMV infection and to a matching HLA type. General study findings and limits: Cumulated frequencies of public TCR beta families served to identify carriers of CMV plus the relevant HLA. HLA-C-restricted CMV clonotypes gave the most frequent clonotype in two of eight donors.

TCRdb re-called the reads through MiXCR, storing one row per CDR3 protein. Here the sample spans about 890,000 distinct CDR3 sequences, 31% being singletons. Germline values: CDR1 MNHEY, CDR2 SVGAGI. V was trimmed by 5 bases and J by 6 bases, leaving 7 bases between them. CDR3 length equals 11 residues. Regarding this clonotype: Its antigen is unknown.

Sample: cultured CD8+ T cells from PBMCs, taken from culture after CMV antigen stimulation. This TCR derives from a human donor in good health (CMV status not recorded). Some clones in this sample may be carry-over from other donors' samples. The rearrangement joins TRBV6-5 to TRBJ1-2, with a possible D match to TRBD1 (5 bases). CDR3 sequence reads: CASSGGDGYTF. In nucleotides, the CDR3 is TGTGCCAGCAGTGGGGGTGATGGCTACACCTTC.